This T cell receptor beta chain is from a study of T cell clonotyping in hematopoietic cell transplantation. Regarding this clone: Its antigen is unidentified.

The study, taken as a whole, reports: Pathologically expanded recipient clonotypes increased progressively from day 30 to day 180 as diversity fell. Cells were unsorted, so CD4 and CD8 contributions were not separated.

Germline V gene data show CDR1 as SGHNT and CDR2 as YYREEE (reference sequence). V trimming: 3 bases; J trimming: 3 bases; junction bases outside the gene matches: 4. The CDR3 covers 14 residues. Indicated time point: recipient sample about 28 days before transplant, after cytoreduction. Profiled with immunoSEQ multiplex PCR; TCRdb holds only in-frame clones, not every one. The table includes about 41,000 clones, around 85% detected once. This clonotype originated in a man between 60 and 75 years old with acute myeloid leukemia. Some clones in this sample may be carry-over from other donors' samples. The input for sequencing was peripheral blood mononuclear cells, taken before stem cell transplant. This sequence joins TRBV5-4 and TRBJ2-7; 9 positions agree with TRBD1. CDR3 in DNA: TGTGCCAGCAGCTCCCGGGACAGGGACTACGAGCAGTACTTC. Translating gives CASSSRDRDYEQYF. The complete variable domain, with remaining parts taken from reference TRBV5-4 and TRBJ2-7, reads ETGVTQSPTHLIKTRGQQVTLRCSSQSGHNTVSWYQQALGQGPQFIFQYYREEENGRGNFPPRFSGLQFPNYSSELNVNALELDDSALYLCASSSRDRDYEQYFGPGTRLTVT.